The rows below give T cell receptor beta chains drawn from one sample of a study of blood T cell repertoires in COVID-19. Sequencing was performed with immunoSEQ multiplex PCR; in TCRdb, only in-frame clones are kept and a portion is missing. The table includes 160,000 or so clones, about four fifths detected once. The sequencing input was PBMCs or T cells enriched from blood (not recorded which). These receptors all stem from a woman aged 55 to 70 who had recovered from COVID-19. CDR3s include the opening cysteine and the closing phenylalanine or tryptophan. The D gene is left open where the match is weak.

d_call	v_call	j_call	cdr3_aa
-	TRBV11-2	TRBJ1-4	CASSSQGTTNEKLFF
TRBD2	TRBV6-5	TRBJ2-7	CASSYGGGGHEQYF
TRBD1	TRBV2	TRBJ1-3	CASRGTGGKDTIYF
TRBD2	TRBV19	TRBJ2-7	CASSTLAGAAYEQYF
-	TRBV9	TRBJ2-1	CASTVGEVLGNEQFF
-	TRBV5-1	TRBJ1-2	CASSSELQGVRNGYTF
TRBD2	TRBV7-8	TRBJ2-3	CASSLLISGSRTDTQYF
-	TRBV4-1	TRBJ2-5	CASSQDPGAETQYF
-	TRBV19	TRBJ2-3	CAVRRDTDTQYF
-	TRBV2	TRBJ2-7	CASRGVLGGSLYEQYF
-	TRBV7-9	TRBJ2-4	CASSSKAWPRANIQYF
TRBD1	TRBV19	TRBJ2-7	CASSSVGDRGPNYEQYF
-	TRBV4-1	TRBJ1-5	CASSQYGENQPQHF
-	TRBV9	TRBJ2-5	CASSARQPQETQYF
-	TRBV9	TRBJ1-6	CASSDRGLAPDSPLHF
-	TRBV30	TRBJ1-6	CAWSWIAYNSPLHF
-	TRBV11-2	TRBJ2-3	CASSLFQTPKDTQYF
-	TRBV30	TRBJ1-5	CAWSRIDSNQPQHF
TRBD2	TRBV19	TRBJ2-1	CASSIGRGLDYNEQFF